The following is a T cell receptor (beta chain) sequence with its context. These data originate in a study of blood T cell repertoires in COVID-19. The wider study: Sample material is recorded as cDNA or gDNA derived from T cells, B-cell-depleted T cells, or PBMCs.

Profiling relied on immunoSEQ multiplex PCR, and the TCRdb table lists in-frame clones only, not all of them. The profile covers 250,000 to 300,000 clones, with 89% appearing a single time and approximately 1.5% taken by the ten largest. Across about two dozen US areas, participants ranged in age from roughly 18 to 95 years. Categorization into cohorts depended on clinical history that participants reported. Two negative PCRs, clearance, or symptom resolution were required of recovered Cohort 3 donors. Sequenced input: PBMCs or T cells enriched from blood (not recorded which). The clonotype comes from a woman aged 40 to 50 who had recovered from COVID-19.

The CDR3 loop is CASSRDRVDHSPLHF. The CDR3 region has the DNA TGTGCCAGTAGTCGAGACAGGGTTGATCATTCACCCCTCCACTTT. The genes are TRBV19 and TRBJ1-6; 7 nucleotides line up with TRBD1. Unmatched junction bases numbered 9, after V lost 5 bases and J lost 8 bases. Germline V gene sequence: CDR1 LNHDA, CDR2 SQIVND (reference sequence). The CDR3 contains 15 residues.